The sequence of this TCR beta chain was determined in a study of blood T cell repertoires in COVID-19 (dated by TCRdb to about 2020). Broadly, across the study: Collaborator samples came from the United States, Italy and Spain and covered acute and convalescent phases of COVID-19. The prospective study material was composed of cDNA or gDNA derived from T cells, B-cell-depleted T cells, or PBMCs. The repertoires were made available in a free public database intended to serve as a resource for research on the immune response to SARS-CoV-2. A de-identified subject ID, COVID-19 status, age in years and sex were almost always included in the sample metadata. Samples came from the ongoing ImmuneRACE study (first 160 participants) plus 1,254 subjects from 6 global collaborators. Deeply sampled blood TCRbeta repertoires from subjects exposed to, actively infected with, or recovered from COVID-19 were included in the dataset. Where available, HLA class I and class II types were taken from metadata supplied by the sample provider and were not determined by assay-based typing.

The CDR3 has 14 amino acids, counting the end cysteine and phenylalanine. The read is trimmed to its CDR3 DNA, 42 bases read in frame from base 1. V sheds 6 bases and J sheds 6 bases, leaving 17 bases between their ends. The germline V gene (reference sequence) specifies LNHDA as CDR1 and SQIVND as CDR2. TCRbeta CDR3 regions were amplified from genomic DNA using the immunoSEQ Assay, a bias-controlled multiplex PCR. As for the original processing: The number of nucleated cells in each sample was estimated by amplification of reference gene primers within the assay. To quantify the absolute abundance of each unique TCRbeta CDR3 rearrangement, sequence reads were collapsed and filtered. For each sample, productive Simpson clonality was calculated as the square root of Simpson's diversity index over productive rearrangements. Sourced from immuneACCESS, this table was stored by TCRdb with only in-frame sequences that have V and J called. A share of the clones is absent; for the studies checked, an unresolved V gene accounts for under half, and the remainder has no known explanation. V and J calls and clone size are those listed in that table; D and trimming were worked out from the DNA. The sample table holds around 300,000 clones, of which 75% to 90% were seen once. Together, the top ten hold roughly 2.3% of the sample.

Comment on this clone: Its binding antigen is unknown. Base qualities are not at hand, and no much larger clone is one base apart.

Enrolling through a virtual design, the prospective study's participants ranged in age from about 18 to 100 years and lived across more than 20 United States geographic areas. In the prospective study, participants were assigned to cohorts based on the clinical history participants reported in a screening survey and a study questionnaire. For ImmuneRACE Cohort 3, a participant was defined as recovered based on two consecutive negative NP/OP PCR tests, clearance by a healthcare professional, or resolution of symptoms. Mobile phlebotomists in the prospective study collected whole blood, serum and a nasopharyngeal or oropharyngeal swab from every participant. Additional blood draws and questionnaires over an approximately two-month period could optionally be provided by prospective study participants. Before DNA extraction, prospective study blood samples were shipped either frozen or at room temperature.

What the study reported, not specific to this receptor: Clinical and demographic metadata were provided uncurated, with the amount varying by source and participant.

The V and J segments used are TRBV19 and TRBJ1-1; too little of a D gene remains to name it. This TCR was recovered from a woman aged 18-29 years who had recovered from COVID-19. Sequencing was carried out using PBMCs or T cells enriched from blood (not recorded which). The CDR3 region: CASSLLLSVPEAFF. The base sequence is TGTGCCAGTAGCCTCCTCTTGTCCGTCCCTGAAGCTTTCTTT. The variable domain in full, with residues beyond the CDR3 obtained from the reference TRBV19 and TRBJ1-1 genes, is DGGITQSPKYLFRKEGQNVTLSCEQNLNHDAMYWYRQDPGQGLRLIYYSQIVNDFQKGDIAEGYSVSREKKESFPLTVTSAQKNPTAFYLCASSLLLSVPEAFFGQGTRLTVV.